Following are 4 T cell receptor beta chains from one sample sequenced in a study of T cell repertoires in ileal Crohn's disease. TCRdb keeps only in-frame clones here, not all; method: immunoSEQ multiplex PCR. The sample yields 5,400 or so clones, around four fifths seen once. The sample was ileal tissue. The receptors here all came from an adult with Crohn's disease.

V usage is TRBV27 and J usage is TRBJ2-7; unclear D gene. V dropped 6 bases and J dropped 5 bases, with 11 bases sitting between them. Per the germline V gene, CDR1 is MNHEY and CDR2 is SMNVEV (reference sequence). The CDR3 has 12 amino acids. CDR3 region: CASRVGDHEQYF. For the CDR3, the DNA is TGTGCCAGCAGAGTCGGAGACCACGAGCAGTACTTC.

This chain links TRBV19 with TRBJ2-1; D tentatively fits TRBD1 or TRBD2 (6 bases each). This CDR3 is built from 18 residues. The V gene's germline CDR1 is LNHDA and CDR2 SQIVND (reference sequence). The V end was cut by 7 bases, the J end by 0 bases, with 22 bases between. CDR3 amino acids: CASTWGAGKRNSYNEQFF. The DNA of the CDR3 is TGTGCCAGTACATGGGGGGCAGGGAAAAGAAACTCCTACAATGAGCAGTTCTTC.

The chain has TRBV6-1 and TRBJ2-7, with D unresolved. Germline loops: CDR1 MNHNS, CDR2 SASEGT. The CDR3 sequence is 15 residues long. V lost 1 base, J lost 3 bases, and 13 bases lay in between. The CDR3 sequence: CASSEVHQKDYEQYF. The CDR3 nucleotides are TGTGCCAGCAGTGAAGTCCACCAGAAGGACTACGAGCAGTACTTC.

V is TRBV7-8 and J is TRBJ1-5, with TRBD1 matching 8 bases. Germline-derived CDR1 and CDR2 are SGHVS and FQNEAQ. The CDR3 extends over 15 amino acids. V gave up 3 bases and J gave up 5 bases; unmatched junction bases: 6. The CDR3 is CASSLAPGQDQPQHF. CDR3 bases: TGTGCCAGCAGCTTGGCGCCGGGACAGGATCAGCCCCAGCATTTT.